These T cell receptor beta chains were read from a single sample in a study of shared clonotypes between healthy human individuals. Profiled with immunoSEQ multiplex PCR; TCRdb holds only in-frame clones, not every one. The sample records 2,100,000 or so clones, approximately 95% being singletons. What was sequenced was naive CD4+ T cells sorted from blood. Receptor source: a young man in good health. CDR3s include the opening cysteine and the closing phenylalanine or tryptophan. The order of the fields is J gene, V gene, CDR3 protein.

TRBJ2-7 TRBV7-6 CASSLESSGKSSYEQYF
TRBJ2-1 TRBV27 CASRKSVVAGRYNEQFF
TRBJ2-7 TRBV28 CASSSSLYAAYEQYF
TRBJ2-7 TRBV20-1 CSALRGEQYF
TRBJ1-2 TRBV2 CASSERDESYTF
TRBJ2-7 TRBV4-1 CASSQDKGLAGGYEQYF
TRBJ2-2 TRBV7-9 CASSSDRRFTGELFF
TRBJ1-4 TRBV7-9 CASSLGAGREKLFF
TRBJ1-5 TRBV30 CAWSGKVNQPQHF
TRBJ1-1 TRBV18 CASSPAMNTEAFF
TRBJ2-3 TRBV30 CAWSAGLAGGTDTQYF
TRBJ2-2 TRBV5-6 CASSLATGIGELFF
TRBJ1-2 TRBV7-2 CASSLDRGGNYGYTF
TRBJ1-2 TRBV13 CASSFLGTGTNYGYTF
TRBJ2-7 TRBV7-9 CASSLTPSYEQYF
TRBJ1-1 TRBV28 CASSLAEMNTEAFF
TRBJ2-7 TRBV7-9 CASSPDSNEEQYF
TRBJ2-1 TRBV7-6 CASSLAGQPNEQFF
TRBJ2-3 TRBV5-1 CASTGLAGGTDTQYF
TRBJ1-2 TRBV19 CASKATNYGYTF
TRBJ2-3 TRBV11-2 CASSVRLAGTTDTQYF
TRBJ1-1 TRBV29-1 CSVEDQRVSEAFF
TRBJ2-4 TRBV18 CASSPPQLAKNIQYF
TRBJ1-2 TRBV21-1 CASSIKGDRGSGYTF
TRBJ1-5 TRBV28 CASTPSIGSNQPQHF
TRBJ1-1 TRBV6-5 CASSFDLNTEAFF
TRBJ1-2 TRBV5-4 CASSPRSDGSNYGYTF
TRBJ2-3 TRBV20-1 CSARTDTQYF
TRBJ2-1 TRBV5-1 CASSLRLAGVQFF
TRBJ1-6 TRBV6-6 CASSLPGGSYNSPLHF
TRBJ1-3 TRBV18 CASSPPGQGTNTIYF
TRBJ1-2 TRBV19 CASSMGRQLYGYTF
TRBJ2-1 TRBV30 CAWRGGLYNEQFF
TRBJ1-1 TRBV19 CASSTGPRTEAFF
TRBJ2-5 TRBV2 CARTGTSGSGGQYF
TRBJ2-1 TRBV6-5 CASSIGQGGSNEQFF
TRBJ2-7 TRBV6-1 CASITRSSYEQYF
TRBJ2-1 TRBV2 CASTREADEQFF
TRBJ1-6 TRBV7-9 CASSATEWPLHF
TRBJ2-1 TRBV27 CASNSGHQTNEQFF
TRBJ1-2 TRBV2 CASSEGSDYGYTF
TRBJ1-2 TRBV5-1 CASSLNPGERGYTF
TRBJ1-1 TRBV10-3 CAISQLGGTEAFF
TRBJ2-7 TRBV6-1 CASTSGTGYEQYF